Listed below are T cell receptor beta chains from one sample, sequenced in a study of cytomegalovirus exposure and HLA in healthy donors. The table came from immunoSEQ multiplex PCR; TCRdb's copy has only in-frame clones and leaves some out. The sample lists around 150,000 clones; about 88% were seen once. The sequencing input was PBMCs. The receptor set was obtained from a young man in good health and CMV-seropositive. Both conserved end residues are part of each CDR3. A D gene is named only where the DNA matches it firmly. Not all rows give a size; the values are once, few, many and, for expanded clones, a class.

clone_size: NA
d_call: NA
j_call: TRBJ1-3
v_call: TRBV30
cdr3_nt: TGTGCCTGGACGGGCTCTGGAAACACCATATATTTT
cdr3_aa: CAWTGSGNTIYF

clone_size: NA
d_call: TRBD2
j_call: TRBJ2-3
v_call: TRBV27
cdr3_nt: TGTGCCAGCAGTTTATTTTGGCGGGGGAGCACAGATACGCAGTATTTT
cdr3_aa: CASSLFWRGSTDTQYF

clone_size: few
d_call: TRBD1
j_call: TRBJ2-7
v_call: TRBV11-3
cdr3_nt: TGTGCCAGCAGCTTGACAGGGGCTAAATACGAGCAGTACTTC
cdr3_aa: CASSLTGAKYEQYF

clone_size: NA
d_call: NA
j_call: TRBJ1-6
v_call: TRBV7-9
cdr3_nt: TGTGCCAGCAGCTTAGCGTCAGGGGTCGGTTCACCCCTCCACTTT
cdr3_aa: CASSLASGVGSPLHF

clone_size: NA
d_call: NA
j_call: TRBJ1-2
v_call: TRBV5-1
cdr3_nt: TGCGCCAGCAGCTTGGCAGGGGATGGCTACACCTTC
cdr3_aa: CASSLAGDGYTF

clone_size: NA
d_call: TRBD2
j_call: TRBJ2-1
v_call: TRBV6-5
cdr3_nt: TGTGCCAGCAGTAAAGCGGGGGATGAGCAGTTCTTC
cdr3_aa: CASSKAGDEQFF

clone_size: NA
d_call: NA
j_call: TRBJ2-7
v_call: TRBV6-5
cdr3_nt: TGTGCCAGCAGTTATTCCGACAGCTACGAGCAGTACTTC
cdr3_aa: CASSYSDSYEQYF

clone_size: few
d_call: TRBD1
j_call: TRBJ2-7
v_call: TRBV30
cdr3_nt: TGTGCCTGGAGCGGTCGACAGGGGGAAGGGTCCTACGAGCAGTACTTC
cdr3_aa: CAWSGRQGEGSYEQYF

clone_size: NA
d_call: NA
j_call: TRBJ1-2
v_call: TRBV6-1
cdr3_nt: TGTGCCAGCAGTGAAACGCGAAGCTATGGCTACACCTTC
cdr3_aa: CASSETRSYGYTF

clone_size: NA
d_call: NA
j_call: TRBJ1-1
v_call: TRBV18
cdr3_nt: TGTGCCAGCTCACCTAAGACAGACATGAACACTGAAGCTTTCTTT
cdr3_aa: CASSPKTDMNTEAFF

clone_size: NA
d_call: NA
j_call: TRBJ2-2
v_call: TRBV7-9
cdr3_nt: TGTGCCAGCCTTCCGACAGCGAACACCGGGGAGCTGTTTTTT
cdr3_aa: CASLPTANTGELFF

clone_size: NA
d_call: NA
j_call: TRBJ1-5
v_call: TRBV6-5
cdr3_nt: TGTGCCAGCAGTTCGGACAGCAATAGCAATCAGCCCCAGCATTTT
cdr3_aa: CASSSDSNSNQPQHF

clone_size: NA
d_call: NA
j_call: TRBJ1-1
v_call: TRBV11-2
cdr3_nt: TGTGCCAGCAGCTCTAGCCATAGGGGGATGAACACTGAAGCTTTCTTT
cdr3_aa: CASSSSHRGMNTEAFF

clone_size: NA
d_call: NA
j_call: TRBJ1-3
v_call: TRBV30
cdr3_nt: TGTGCCTTGACCCGGGACATTGGAAACACCATATATTTT
cdr3_aa: CALTRDIGNTIYF

clone_size: NA
d_call: NA
j_call: TRBJ2-3
v_call: TRBV5-6
cdr3_nt: TGTGCCAGCAGCTTGGCACTCGCAGATACGCAGTATTTT
cdr3_aa: CASSLALADTQYF

clone_size: once
d_call: NA
j_call: TRBJ1-1
v_call: TRBV5-6
cdr3_nt: TGTGCCAGCAGCTTGGGGGCAGGGGTGAACACTGAAGCTTTCTTT
cdr3_aa: CASSLGAGVNTEAFF

clone_size: NA
d_call: NA
j_call: TRBJ2-7
v_call: TRBV5-4
cdr3_nt: TGTGCCAGCAGCTTCGGACTAACATCCTACGAGCAGTACTTC
cdr3_aa: CASSFGLTSYEQYF

clone_size: few
d_call: NA
j_call: TRBJ2-3
v_call: TRBV27
cdr3_nt: TGTGCCAGCAGTAGCCAGGGTCGAAACACAGATACGCAGTATTTT
cdr3_aa: CASSSQGRNTDTQYF

clone_size: NA
d_call: NA
j_call: TRBJ2-5
v_call: TRBV27
cdr3_nt: TGTGCCAGCAGTTTATATCAGTCCCCGACAGAGGCGACCCAGTACTTC
cdr3_aa: CASSLYQSPTEATQYF

clone_size: NA
d_call: TRBD1
j_call: TRBJ2-2
v_call: TRBV5-1
cdr3_nt: TGCGCCAGCAGCTTGACAGGGGCGGACGGCACCGGGGAGCTGTTTTTT
cdr3_aa: CASSLTGADGTGELFF

clone_size: NA
d_call: NA
j_call: TRBJ2-3
v_call: TRBV9
cdr3_nt: TGTGCCAGCAGCGTAGCTGGGGGGTTTGGAACAGATACGCAGTATTTT
cdr3_aa: CASSVAGGFGTDTQYF

clone_size: once
d_call: NA
j_call: TRBJ2-2
v_call: TRBV5-6
cdr3_nt: TGTGCCAGCAGCTTGGCCACAGCGAACACCGGGGAGCTGTTTTTT
cdr3_aa: CASSLATANTGELFF

clone_size: NA
d_call: TRBD2
j_call: TRBJ2-1
v_call: TRBV5-1
cdr3_nt: TGCGCCAGCAGCTCGGGGGGGACCTCCTACAATGAGCAGTTCTTC
cdr3_aa: CASSSGGTSYNEQFF

clone_size: NA
d_call: TRBD2
j_call: TRBJ2-3
v_call: TRBV2
cdr3_nt: TGTGCCAGCAGTGAAGGACTAGCGGGGGCCGGTAGCACAGATACGCAGTATTTT
cdr3_aa: CASSEGLAGAGSTDTQYF

clone_size: NA
d_call: NA
j_call: TRBJ2-3
v_call: TRBV7-2
cdr3_nt: TGTGCCAGCAGCTCCCGACTAGTTCCGGATACGCAGTATTTT
cdr3_aa: CASSSRLVPDTQYF

clone_size: few
d_call: NA
j_call: TRBJ1-2
v_call: TRBV4-1
cdr3_nt: TGCGCCAGCAGCCCCCTGGCAGGACAGACTTTAGCTAACTATGGCTACACCTTC
cdr3_aa: CASSPLAGQTLANYGYTF

clone_size: NA
d_call: TRBD2
j_call: TRBJ2-5
v_call: TRBV5-4
cdr3_nt: TGTGCCAGCAGCCCAAAGGTGGGACTAGAGGAAGAGACCCAGTACTTC
cdr3_aa: CASSPKVGLEEETQYF

clone_size: NA
d_call: TRBD2
j_call: TRBJ2-1
v_call: TRBV11-2
cdr3_nt: TGTGCCAGCAGCCTGATAGCGGGGGGGGGTTACAATGAGCAGTTCTTC
cdr3_aa: CASSLIAGGGYNEQFF

clone_size: NA
d_call: TRBD1
j_call: TRBJ1-1
v_call: TRBV19
cdr3_nt: TGTGCCAGTAGGGGTGGGACAGGGTTCACTGAAGCTTTCTTT
cdr3_aa: CASRGGTGFTEAFF

clone_size: NA
d_call: NA
j_call: TRBJ1-6
v_call: TRBV6-5
cdr3_nt: TGTGCCAGCAGCCTGAGGGCCTATAATTCACCCCTCCACTTT
cdr3_aa: CASSLRAYNSPLHF

clone_size: once
d_call: NA
j_call: TRBJ2-7
v_call: TRBV4-1
cdr3_nt: TGCGCCAGCAGCCATGGGGGGGGCATATACTACGAGCAGTACTTC
cdr3_aa: CASSHGGGIYYEQYF

clone_size: NA
d_call: TRBD1
j_call: TRBJ1-2
v_call: TRBV18
cdr3_nt: TGTGCCAGCTCAGTGGGACAGATCCTCTATGGCTACACCTTC
cdr3_aa: CASSVGQILYGYTF

clone_size: NA
d_call: NA
j_call: TRBJ2-5
v_call: TRBV7-7
cdr3_nt: TGTGCTAGCAGCTCCGGCGGCACACCGGAGACCCAGTACTTC
cdr3_aa: CASSSGGTPETQYF

clone_size: medium-sized
d_call: TRBD1
j_call: TRBJ1-2
v_call: TRBV27
cdr3_nt: TGTGCCAGCAGTTTGCAGGGGGCAAACTATGGCTACACCTTC
cdr3_aa: CASSLQGANYGYTF

clone_size: NA
d_call: TRBD1
j_call: TRBJ1-2
v_call: TRBV6-4
cdr3_nt: TGTGCCAGCAGGGGACAGGGGATGATTGGCTACACCTTC
cdr3_aa: CASRGQGMIGYTF

clone_size: NA
d_call: NA
j_call: TRBJ2-6
v_call: TRBV2
cdr3_nt: TGTGCCAGCAGACAAACAGGGGGGGCCAACGTCCTGACTTTC
cdr3_aa: CASRQTGGANVLTF

clone_size: NA
d_call: TRBD1
j_call: TRBJ2-2
v_call: TRBV7-3
cdr3_nt: TGTGCCAGCGGACAGGGGACCGGGGAGCTGTTTTTT
cdr3_aa: CASGQGTGELFF

clone_size: NA
d_call: TRBD1
j_call: TRBJ1-1
v_call: TRBV6-1
cdr3_nt: TGTGCCAGCAGCCGCCGGGACAGGGAGGGTACTGAAGCTTTCTTT
cdr3_aa: CASSRRDREGTEAFF

clone_size: NA
d_call: TRBD2
j_call: TRBJ2-5
v_call: TRBV11-2
cdr3_nt: TGTGCCAGCAGCTCTCGGACTAGCCCCGAGACCCAGTACTTC
cdr3_aa: CASSSRTSPETQYF

clone_size: NA
d_call: NA
j_call: TRBJ1-2
v_call: TRBV9
cdr3_nt: TGTGCCAGCAGCCTCGAGGGAGGTGGCTACACCTTC
cdr3_aa: CASSLEGGGYTF

clone_size: NA
d_call: NA
j_call: TRBJ2-2
v_call: TRBV4-3
cdr3_nt: TGCGCCAGCAGCCAAGGGCAGGGGGGCACCGGGGAGCTGTTTTTT
cdr3_aa: CASSQGQGGTGELFF

clone_size: NA
d_call: TRBD1
j_call: TRBJ1-1
v_call: TRBV2
cdr3_nt: TGTGCCAGCAGTGAGGTGGGACAGGGGAACACTGAAGCTTTCTTT
cdr3_aa: CASSEVGQGNTEAFF

clone_size: NA
d_call: TRBD2
j_call: TRBJ2-1
v_call: TRBV4-2
cdr3_nt: TGTGCCACCGGGTGGGGGGGCTCCTACAATGAGCAGTTCTTC
cdr3_aa: CATGWGGSYNEQFF

clone_size: NA
d_call: NA
j_call: TRBJ1-5
v_call: TRBV19
cdr3_nt: TGTGCCAGTAGTATTTTGAGGGAAATTAGCAATCAGCCCCAGCATTTT
cdr3_aa: CASSILREISNQPQHF

clone_size: once
d_call: TRBD1
j_call: TRBJ2-1
v_call: TRBV18
cdr3_nt: TGTGCCAGCTCACCAAATTCGGGACAGGGCAATGAGCAGTTCTTC
cdr3_aa: CASSPNSGQGNEQFF

clone_size: NA
d_call: NA
j_call: TRBJ1-2
v_call: TRBV11-2
cdr3_nt: TGTGCCAGCAGCTCTACCAGGGTCTATGGCTACACCTTC
cdr3_aa: CASSSTRVYGYTF

clone_size: NA
d_call: TRBD1
j_call: TRBJ2-1
v_call: TRBV14
cdr3_nt: TGTGCCAGCAGCCAACGGACAGGGATGAAAAATGAGCAGTTCTTC
cdr3_aa: CASSQRTGMKNEQFF

clone_size: NA
d_call: NA
j_call: TRBJ2-5
v_call: TRBV7-8
cdr3_nt: TGTGCCAGCAGCTTCTTGGAGACCCAGTACTTC
cdr3_aa: CASSFLETQYF

clone_size: NA
d_call: NA
j_call: TRBJ2-3
v_call: TRBV30
cdr3_nt: TGTGCCTGGAATCAGGGACTCCTCCCAGATACGCAGTATTTT
cdr3_aa: CAWNQGLLPDTQYF

clone_size: NA
d_call: TRBD1
j_call: TRBJ2-3
v_call: TRBV5-4
cdr3_nt: TGTGCCAGCAGCTTGGAAGCGACAGGGGCAGATACGCAGTATTTT
cdr3_aa: CASSLEATGADTQYF

clone_size: NA
d_call: NA
j_call: TRBJ2-2
v_call: TRBV7-9
cdr3_nt: TGTGCCAGCAGCTTAGACCGGTTCGGGGAGCTGTTTTTT
cdr3_aa: CASSLDRFGELFF

clone_size: NA
d_call: NA
j_call: TRBJ1-1
v_call: TRBV18
cdr3_nt: TGTGCCAGCTCACCGAGCGGCTTAGTGAACACTGAAGCTTTCTTT
cdr3_aa: CASSPSGLVNTEAFF

clone_size: NA
d_call: TRBD2
j_call: TRBJ2-1
v_call: TRBV5-5
cdr3_nt: TGTGCCAGCAGCTCAGGGACTAGCGGGGGGGCCAATGAGCAGTTCTTC
cdr3_aa: CASSSGTSGGANEQFF

clone_size: few
d_call: NA
j_call: TRBJ1-5
v_call: TRBV6-5
cdr3_nt: TGTGCCAGCAGAGTTACTCAGGGAACAGCCAAGCCCCAGCATTTT
cdr3_aa: CASRVTQGTAKPQHF

clone_size: NA
d_call: NA
j_call: TRBJ1-6
v_call: TRBV6-4
cdr3_nt: TGTGCCAGCACGGGAGGTTCACCCCTCCACTTT
cdr3_aa: CASTGGSPLHF

clone_size: once
d_call: NA
j_call: TRBJ1-1
v_call: TRBV29-1
cdr3_nt: TGCAGCGTCGGACATGGGAACACTGAAGCTTTCTTT
cdr3_aa: CSVGHGNTEAFF

clone_size: once
d_call: TRBD1
j_call: TRBJ1-1
v_call: TRBV4-3
cdr3_nt: TGCGCCAGCAGCCACAAGGGGGGGACAGGGGAAGCTTTCTTT
cdr3_aa: CASSHKGGTGEAFF

clone_size: NA
d_call: NA
j_call: TRBJ2-3
v_call: TRBV7-9
cdr3_nt: TGTGCCAGCAGCCATCGACAGGAAAACACAGATACGCAGTATTTT
cdr3_aa: CASSHRQENTDTQYF

clone_size: NA
d_call: TRBD2
j_call: TRBJ2-3
v_call: TRBV5-1
cdr3_nt: TGCGCCAGCAGCTTGAGCGGGGGCACAGATACGCAGTATTTT
cdr3_aa: CASSLSGGTDTQYF

clone_size: NA
d_call: TRBD2
j_call: TRBJ2-3
v_call: TRBV7-2
cdr3_nt: TGTGCCAGCAGCTTAGATCCACTAGCGGGGGGCACAGATACGCAGTATTTT
cdr3_aa: CASSLDPLAGGTDTQYF